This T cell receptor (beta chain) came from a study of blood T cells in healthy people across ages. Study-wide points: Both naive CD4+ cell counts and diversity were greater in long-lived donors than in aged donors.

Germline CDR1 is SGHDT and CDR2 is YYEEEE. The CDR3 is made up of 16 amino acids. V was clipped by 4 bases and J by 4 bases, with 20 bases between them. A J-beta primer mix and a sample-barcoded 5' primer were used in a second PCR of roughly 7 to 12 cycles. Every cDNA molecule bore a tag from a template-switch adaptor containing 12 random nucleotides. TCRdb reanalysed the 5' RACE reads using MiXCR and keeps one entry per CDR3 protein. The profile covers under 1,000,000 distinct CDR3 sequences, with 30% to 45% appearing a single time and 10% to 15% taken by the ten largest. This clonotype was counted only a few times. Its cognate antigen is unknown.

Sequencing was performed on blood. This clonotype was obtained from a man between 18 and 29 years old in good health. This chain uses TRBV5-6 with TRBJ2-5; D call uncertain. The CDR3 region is CASSPITWSVLETQYF. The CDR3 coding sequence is TGTGCCAGCAGCCCAATCACTTGGAGTGTCCTAGAGACCCAGTACTTC.